Listed here is a single T cell receptor beta chain. Its antigen is currently unknown. Germline V CDR1 and CDR2: SEHNR, FQNEAQ (reference sequence). The V end was cut by 7 bases, the J end by 7 bases, with 19 bases between. This CDR3 spans 14 amino acids. This sample was included in a study of early T cells in non-severe SARS-CoV-2 infection. About the research overall: With bulk RNA from unsorted whole blood as input, sequencing yielded unpaired chains. Study observations and caveats: CD4 and private specificities were missed by VDJdb matching, which favored anti-spike CD8 responses.

Individual cDNA molecules were tagged with unique molecular identifiers, the study reported. MiXCR, applied by TCRdb to the 5' RACE reads, yields one record per CDR3 protein. The profile covers some 59,000 distinct CDR3 sequences, with less than 11% appearing a single time and about 5% taken by the ten largest. The chain recombines TRBV7-9 with TRBJ1-2, with D unclear. Sequencing was carried out using whole blood. The sequence derives from an adult who was a healthcare worker with PCR-confirmed SARS-CoV-2 infection or an uninfected control (not recorded which). Written as DNA, the CDR3 is TGTGCCAGCACTTTCGACCGGGAGCGGTCTGGCTACACCTTC. Translation: CASTFDRERSGYTF.